This T cell receptor beta chain was obtained from a study of blood T cell repertoires in COVID-19. CDR1 is MNHEY and CDR2 is SMNVEV in the germline V gene (reference sequence). Losses at the gene ends were 5 bases for V and 6 bases for J; bases not matched to a gene: 8. The CDR3 spans 16 residues. This clone turned up a few times. In the authors' methods: Estimation of nucleated cell counts was performed using reference gene primer amplification. Assay: immunoSEQ multiplex PCR; the TCRdb copy retains only in-frame clones and omits some. V and J calls and clone size are as listed in that table; D and trimming were resolved from the DNA. Of a few hundred thousand clones in the sample, roughly 85% were seen once.

The material sequenced was peripheral blood. The gene calls are TRBV27 and TRBJ1-6, with TRBD1 identical over 9 bases. This clonotype was obtained from a woman aged 18-30 years who had recovered from COVID-19. CDR3 protein: CASSNQQGAPNSPLHF. As DNA, the CDR3 is TGTGCCAGCAGTAACCAACAGGGGGCGCCTAATTCACCCCTCCACTTT.